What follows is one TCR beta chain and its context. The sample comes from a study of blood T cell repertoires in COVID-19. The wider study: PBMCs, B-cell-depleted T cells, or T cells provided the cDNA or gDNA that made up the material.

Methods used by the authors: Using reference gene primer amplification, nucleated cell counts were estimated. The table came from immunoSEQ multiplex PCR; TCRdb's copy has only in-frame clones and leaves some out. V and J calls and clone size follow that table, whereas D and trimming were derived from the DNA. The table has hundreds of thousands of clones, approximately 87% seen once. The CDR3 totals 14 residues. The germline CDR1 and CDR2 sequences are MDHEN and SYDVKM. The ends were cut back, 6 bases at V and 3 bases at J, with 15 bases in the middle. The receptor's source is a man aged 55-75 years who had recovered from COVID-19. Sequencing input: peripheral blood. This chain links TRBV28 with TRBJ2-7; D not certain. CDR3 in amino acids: CASSLRPTFYEQYF. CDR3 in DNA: TGTGCCAGCAGCCTGCGTCCCACCTTCTACGAGCAGTACTTC.